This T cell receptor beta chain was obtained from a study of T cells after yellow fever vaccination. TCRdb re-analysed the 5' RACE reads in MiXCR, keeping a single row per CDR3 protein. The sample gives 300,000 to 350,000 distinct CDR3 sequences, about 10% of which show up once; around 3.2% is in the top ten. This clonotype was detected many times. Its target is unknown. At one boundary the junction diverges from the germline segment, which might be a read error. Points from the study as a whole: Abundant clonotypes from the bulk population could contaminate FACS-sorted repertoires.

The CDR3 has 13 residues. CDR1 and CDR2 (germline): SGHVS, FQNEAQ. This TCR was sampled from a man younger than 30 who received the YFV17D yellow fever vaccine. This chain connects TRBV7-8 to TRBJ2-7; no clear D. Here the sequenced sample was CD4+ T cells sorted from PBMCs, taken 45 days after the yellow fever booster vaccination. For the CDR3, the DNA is TGTGCCAGCAGCCCATACACCGTCGTAACACTCAGTTTC. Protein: CASSPYTVVTLSF.